This T cell receptor beta chain was identified in a study of T cells after yellow fever vaccination. Study-level results: A limited proportion of clonotypes was detected within both the CD4 and CD8 compartments.

This clonotype was recorded many times. 5'RACE template switching produced TCR cDNA carrying a universal primer site and UMIs. TCRdb analysed the 5' RACE reads with MiXCR anew, one entry per CDR3 protein. The sample has about 45,000 distinct CDR3 sequences, about 7% seen once. This material consisted of CD8+ T cells not binding an NS4B(214-222) dextramer, sorted from PBMCs, taken 45 days after the yellow fever booster vaccination. The sequence was obtained from a man aged 25 to 40 who received the YFV17D yellow fever vaccine.

DNA of the CDR3: TGTGCCAGCAGAGTCCCGGAGGGCGGGGAGCTGTTTTTT. Its protein is CASRVPEGGELFF. The rearrangement uses TRBV28 and TRBJ2-2; D possibly corresponds to TRBD2 (6 bases). The V end was cut by 6 bases, the J end by 7 bases, with 12 bases between. CDR1 and CDR2 (germline): MDHEN, SYDVKM. The CDR3 spans 13 residues.